This entry describes one T cell receptor beta chain. The data belong to a study of cytomegalovirus exposure and HLA in healthy donors. V shed 4 bases and J shed 2 bases, with 15 bases lying between them. The germline V gene has CDR1 SGHDT and CDR2 YYEEEE. This CDR3 spans 15 amino acids. 60 Vbeta and 13 Jbeta primers were used in PCR. Assay: immunoSEQ multiplex PCR; the TCRdb copy retains only in-frame clones and omits some. The sample yields about 110,000 clones, about 76% seen once. Sequenced material: PBMCs. This chain joins TRBV5-6 and TRBJ2-5; D may be TRBD2 (6 bases). The receptor was isolated from a woman aged 45-60 years in good health and CMV-seropositive. The chain's CDR3 is CASSLDTGLQETQYF. CDR3 nucleotides: TGTGCCAGCAGCCTGGACACAGGACTACAAGAGACCCAGTACTTC.